This T cell receptor (beta chain) was found in a study of T cells in Graves' hyperthyroidism and ophthalmopathy. This clonotype was seen repeatedly, ten times or more. The source material, RNA transcripts, was used to amplify TCR beta CDR3 regions. An initial round of RT-PCR targeting the TCR CDR3 relied on the HTBI primer set. One entry per CDR3 protein results from TCRdb running MiXCR on the multiplex PCR reads. The table has around 620,000 distinct CDR3 sequences, under 20% seen once; the top ten hold 3% to 4%. The trim removed 6 bases at V and 6 bases at J, leaving 7 bases unmatched. CDR3 length equals 14 residues. Germline V CDR1 and CDR2: MNHEY, SMNVEV (reference sequence). Orbital computed tomography, thyroid ultrasound, serum thyroxine and TRAb, and clinical symptoms together informed the diagnoses.

The sequence came from a woman in her 30s with Graves' hyperthyroidism. What was sequenced was blood. This chain joins TRBV27 and TRBJ2-3; 9 bases fit TRBD1. CDR3: CASRKTGGWDTQYF. The CDR3 DNA is TGTGCCAGCAGGAAGACAGGGGGGTGGGATACGCAGTATTTT.